A single sample gave rise to the 29 T cell receptor beta chains below, sequenced in a study of response to subunit inactivated influenza vaccine. TCRdb re-derived calls from the RT-PCR reads in MiXCR, one entry per CDR3 protein. In the table there are roughly 700,000 distinct CDR3 sequences, approximately 14% of which are singletons. This sample comprised PBMCs from blood, obtained 14 to 15 days before vaccination. The receptors shown here come from a man aged 45-65 years who received an inactivated influenza vaccine.

This clonotype has a handful of counts. This chain uses TRBV3-1 with TRBJ1-1, with D hard to call. Between the trimmed V and J ends, which lost 1 base and 6 bases, there was a span of 12 bases. The germline V gene has CDR1 LGHDT and CDR2 YNNKEL (reference sequence). This CDR3 region has 14 residues. The CDR3 spells CASSQATANSEAFF. CDR3 in DNA: TGTGCCAGCAGCCAAGCAACGGCTAACTCTGAAGCTTTCTTT.

This clonotype has a count of ten or more. The chain links TRBV12-3 or TRBV12-4 to TRBJ2-1, with 7 bases fitting TRBD1. Losses at the gene ends were 10 bases for V and 2 bases for J; bases not matched to a gene: 5. This CDR3 contains 13 residues. CDR3 bases: TGTGCCACAAAGACAGGGCCCTACAATGAGCAGTTCTTC. This translates into CATKTGPYNEQFF.

The rearrangement links TRBV20-1 to TRBJ2-5; D not certain. From germline, CDR1 is DFQATT and CDR2 SNEGSKA (reference sequence). The CDR3 has 13 residues. V shed 3 bases and J shed 5 bases, with 13 bases lying between them. Written as DNA, the CDR3 is TGCAGTGCTAGGGACCCGCTTGTGGAGACCCAGTACTTC. Its protein is CSARDPLVETQYF.

The sample holds many counts of this clonotype. J is TRBJ2-7 and V is TRBV5-1; TRBD1 matches at 7 bases. Unmatched junction bases numbered 5, after V lost 2 bases and J lost 6 bases. The germline CDR1 and CDR2 sequences are SGHRS and YFSETQ. The CDR3 has 13 residues. The CDR3 DNA reads as TGCGCCAGCAGCTTAGAACAGGGGCGCGAGCAGTACTTC. Its protein product is CASSLEQGREQYF.

Many counts were recorded for this clonotype. V and J are TRBV15 and TRBJ2-3; D ambiguous. The CDR3 length is 16 residues. Trimming left V 0 bases short and J 1 base short, with 11 bases between. CDR1 LNHNV and CDR2 YYDKDF come from the germline V gene (reference sequence). The CDR3 DNA reads as TGTGCCACCAGCAGAGATTTGGGGTATGGCACAGATACGCAGTATTTT. This translates into CATSRDLGYGTDTQYF.

This clonotype was observed a handful of times. This chain uses TRBV5-1 with TRBJ2-1; 13 bases match TRBD2. CDR1 SGHRS and CDR2 YFSETQ come from the germline V gene. The CDR3 totals 17 residues. Trimming took 2 bases from V and 9 from J; bases not matched to a gene: 11. The CDR3 sequence is CASSFIQGTSGITEQFF. In DNA form, the CDR3 reads TGCGCCAGCAGCTTTATACAAGGGACTAGCGGGATAACTGAGCAGTTCTTC.

This clonotype was seen only a few times. The CDR3 protein is CASSARWVQAGGYNEQFF. The CDR3 DNA reads as TGTGCCAGCAGCGCCCGGTGGGTTCAAGCGGGGGGATACAATGAGCAGTTCTTC. The chain links TRBV11-1 to TRBJ2-1, with TRBD2 matching 9 bases. Germline CDR1 is SGHAT and CDR2 is FQDESV (reference sequence). J was trimmed by 4 bases and V by 5 bases; bases with no gene match: 15. There are 18 residues in the CDR3.

This clonotype was counted ten times or more. A read error may produce the germline difference seen at one junction end. The chain joins TRBV4-3 to TRBJ1-1, with D maybe TRBD1 (5 bases). CDR1 and CDR2 (germline): LGHNA, YSLEER. The CDR3 totals 18 residues. The CDR3 DNA reads as TGCGCCAGCAGCCAAGGTGTGGAGGCGGATTACAGGAGATTGTTTTTTGTCTTT. It is translated as CASSQGVEADYRRLFFVF.

This clonotype was seen ten or more times. The rearrangement uses TRBV29-1 and TRBJ2-1; D is uncertain. This CDR3 spans 15 amino acids. V lost 7 bases and J lost 0, with 16 bases in between. Germline V gene sequence: CDR1 SQVTM, CDR2 ANQGSEA. The CDR3 spells CSAEGLLGSYNEQFF. CDR3 sequence (DNA): TGCAGCGCCGAAGGATTACTGGGCTCCTACAATGAGCAGTTCTTC.

This clonotype has a handful of counts. This sequence joins TRBV11-2 and TRBJ2-7; D ambiguous. Germline CDR1 and CDR2: SGHAT and FQNNGV. V lost 6 bases and J lost 0, with 15 bases in between. The CDR3 sequence is 15 residues long. The CDR3 region is CASRSRILPSYEQYF. The CDR3 DNA sequence: TGTGCCAGCAGGTCACGAATACTACCCTCCTACGAGCAGTACTTC.

This clonotype was counted a few times. The rearrangement joins TRBV18 to TRBJ2-3, with 9 bases identical to TRBD2. V gave up 1 base and J gave up 2 bases; unmatched junction bases: 7. This CDR3 region has 17 residues. CDR1 is KGHSH, CDR2 LQKENI, per germline. CDR3 in DNA: TGTGCCAGCTCACCACTGGGGCTAGCGGGGCTCACAGATACGCAGTATTTT. The encoded protein is CASSPLGLAGLTDTQYF.

The chain is built from TRBV13 and TRBJ2-7, with 10 bases identical to TRBD1. Germline V gene lookup returns CDR1 PRHDT and CDR2 FYEKMQ (reference sequence). CDR3 length: 16 residues. Trimming at V came to 2 bases and at J to 4 bases, leaving 8 bases not matched to a gene. CDR3 in DNA: TGTGCCAGCAGCTTATTTAGGGACAGGGGTAAATACGAGCAGTACTTC. It codes for CASSLFRDRGKYEQYF.

The genes are TRBV20-1 and TRBJ2-5; 11 bases match TRBD1. The CDR3 spans 14 residues. Trimming removed 6 bases from V and 5 bases from J; junction bases left unmatched: 8. The germline V gene encodes CDR1 DFQATT and CDR2 SNEGSKA (reference sequence). For the CDR3, the DNA is TGCAGTGCGACCGGGACAGGGGGTGACGAGACCCAGTACTTC. Encoded protein: CSATGTGGDETQYF.

The chain employs TRBV5-1 and TRBJ2-3; D uncertain. This CDR3 comprises 14 residues. Per germline, CDR1 SGHRS and CDR2 YFSETQ. Trimming pared 4 bases from V and 2 bases from J, leaving 11 bases between. DNA for the CDR3: TGCGCCAGCAGCCGGGCGGACCCCACAGATACGCAGTATTTT. Amino acids: CASSRADPTDTQYF.

This clonotype was seen ten or more times. The V gene is TRBV27, the J gene TRBJ1-5, with TRBD1 matching over 7 bases. CDR1 MNHEY and CDR2 SMNVEV come from the germline V gene (reference sequence). J was trimmed by 3 bases and V by 5 bases; bases with no gene match: 10. This CDR3 has 16 residues. The CDR3 spells CASSPLPGQINQPQHF. The CDR3 region has the DNA TGTGCCAGCAGTCCCCTCCCGGGACAGATCAATCAGCCCCAGCATTTT.

In this sample, this clonotype turned up a few times. The chain joins TRBV4-3 to TRBJ2-1; D may correspond to TRBD1 or TRBD2 (5 bases each). Germline CDR1 reads LGHNA; CDR2 reads YSLEER. The V and J ends lost 0 bases and 14 bases respectively, with 14 bases between them. This CDR3 has 13 residues. This chain's CDR3 is CASSQERAGTKFF. CDR3 bases: TGCGCCAGCAGCCAAGAAAGAGCCGGGACCAAGTTCTTC.

This chain connects TRBV12-3 or TRBV12-4 to TRBJ2-4; 8 nucleotides align to TRBD2. Unmatched junction bases numbered 1, after V lost 3 bases and J lost 9 bases. This CDR3 region has 12 residues. The DNA for the CDR3 is TGTGCCAGCAGTTTGGCGGGAGGCATTCAGTACTTC. Translated: CASSLAGGIQYF.

This clonotype has just one count. The rearrangement uses TRBV2 and TRBJ1-5, with a weak D call TRBD1 (5 bases). The CDR3 covers 16 residues. Trimming pared 7 bases from V and 2 bases from J, leaving 18 bases between. Germline V gives CDR1 SNHLY, CDR2 FYNNEI. This chain's CDR3 is CASKAGQGMGNQPQHF. CDR3 nucleotides: TGTGCCAGCAAGGCCGGGCAGGGTATGGGCAATCAGCCCCAGCATTTT. Looking up the rest from reference TRBV2 and TRBJ1-5 gives the full variable domain: EPEVTQTPSHQVTQMGQEVILRCVPISNHLYFYWYRQILGQKVEFLVSFYNNEISEKSEIFDDQFSVERPDGSNFTLKIRSTKLEDSAMYFCASKAGQGMGNQPQHFGDGTRLSIL.

The chain combines TRBV7-2 with TRBJ1-2, with D unclear. This CDR3 region has 12 residues. Germline values: CDR1 SGHTA, CDR2 FQGNSA. The ends were cut back, 6 bases at V and 4 bases at J, with 9 bases in the middle. DNA for the CDR3: TGTGCCAGCAGAAGACCTCTCTATGGCTACACCTTC. It translates to CASRRPLYGYTF.

This clonotype was observed a few times. The gene calls are TRBV12-3 or TRBV12-4 and TRBJ1-5, with D tentatively TRBD1 (5 bases). V lost 5 bases and J 5 bases, leaving 10 bases between the germline ends. The CDR3 totals 13 residues. CDR3 sequence: CASSPGAYQPQHF. CDR3 bases: TGTGCCAGCAGTCCCGGGGCCTATCAGCCCCAGCATTTT.

On this clonotype itself: The junction departs from the called germline gene at one end, perhaps through a read error. The chain employs TRBV19 and TRBJ2-3, with 9 bases lining up with TRBD2. CDR3 size: 16 residues. From germline, CDR1 is LNHDA and CDR2 SQIVND (reference sequence). In DNA, the CDR3 is TGTGCCAGTAGTACCCTCGGGACTAGCCTCACAGATACGCGGTATTTT. As protein: CASSTLGTSLTDTRYF.

The rearrangement joins TRBV4-1 to TRBJ2-2; 7 nucleotides match TRBD1. Germline values: CDR1 MGHRA, CDR2 YSYEKL. The CDR3 has 18 residues. Germline trimming cut 0 bases from V and 0 bases from J; bases unmatched to any gene: 7. The CDR3 nucleotides read TGCGCCAGCAGCCAAGACCGGCGGACAGGAACGAACACCGGGGAGCTGTTTTTT. Protein: CASSQDRRTGTNTGELFF.

There are a few counts of this clonotype. In nucleotides, the CDR3 is TGCAGTCCTTCTAGCGGGAGTAGGGACGAGCAGTACTTC. It encodes CSPSSGSRDEQYF. The chain joins TRBV20-1 to TRBJ2-7; 10 bases align to TRBD2. The CDR3 spans 13 residues. J was trimmed by 5 bases and V by 8 bases; bases with no gene match: 9. CDR1 is DFQATT, CDR2 SNEGSKA, per germline (reference sequence).

The CDR3 reads CASSYSGDRGLANEKLFF. DNA for the CDR3: TGTGCCAGCAGTTACTCGGGGGACAGGGGCCTCGCTAATGAAAAACTGTTTTTT. The chain couples TRBV6-5 to TRBJ1-4; 10 bases align to TRBD1. Germline CDR1 MNHEY, CDR2 SVGAGI. The CDR3 is made up of 18 amino acids. Unmatched junction bases numbered 7, after V lost 0 bases and J lost 3 bases.

In this sample, this clonotype turned up a few times. The V call is TRBV12-3 or TRBV12-4, the J call TRBJ2-7; no clear D. The CDR3 runs to 13 residues. V was trimmed by 5 bases and J by 6 bases, leaving 14 bases between them. The CDR3 sequence is CASSLGPWLEQYF. Written as DNA, the CDR3 is TGTGCCAGCAGTCTAGGCCCCTGGCTCGAGCAGTACTTC.

This clonotype was counted a few times. This chain connects TRBV2 to TRBJ2-2; perhaps TRBD1 as D (6 bases). Germline-derived CDR1 and CDR2 are SNHLY and FYNNEI. V lost 6 bases, J lost 4 bases, and 12 bases lay in between. This CDR3 spans 14 amino acids. The CDR3 sequence is CASRSRTATGELFF. The CDR3, as DNA: TGTGCCAGCAGGAGTCGGACAGCCACCGGGGAGCTGTTTTTT.

This clonotype was found once. Relative to the germline gene, one junction end is altered; a read error may explain this. V and J are TRBV20-1 and TRBJ2-1, with D tentatively TRBD2 (5 bases). This CDR3 contains 16 residues. The germline CDR1 and CDR2 sequences are DFQATT and SNEGSKA (reference sequence). The CDR3 reads CCARASGFGTYNEQFF. CDR3 coding DNA: TGCTGTGCTAGAGCCTCTGGGTTCGGGACCTACAATGAGCAGTTCTTC.

This chain connects TRBV4-3 to TRBJ1-1; no clear D gene. CDR3 length equals 15 residues. V was trimmed by 0 bases and J by 1 base, leaving 9 bases between them. CDR1 and CDR2 from the germline V gene are LGHNA and YSLEER. CDR3 sequence reads: CASSQEVGRNTEAFF. CDR3 bases: TGCGCCAGCAGCCAAGAGGTGGGTCGGAACACTGAAGCTTTCTTT.

This rearrangement joins TRBV7-2 to TRBJ2-7; D possibly uses TRBD1 or TRBD2 (5 bases each). The V gene's germline CDR1 is SGHTA and CDR2 FQGNSA. This CDR3 has 19 amino acids. V was clipped by 11 bases and J by 2 bases, with 34 bases between them. Here the CDR3 reads CAFCFLEVWGGPAPYEQYF. The CDR3 nucleotides read TGTGCCTTCTGCTTTTTGGAGGTTTGGGGCGGTCCGGCACCCTACGAGCAGTACTTC.